What follows are 4 T cell receptor beta chains derived from one specimen sequenced in a study of blood T cell repertoires in COVID-19. Profiled with immunoSEQ multiplex PCR; TCRdb holds only in-frame clones, not every one. The table lists around 260,000 clones, around 89% of them singletons. Sequenced: peripheral blood. These receptors all stem from a man aged 30 to 39 with acute or convalescent COVID-19.

V gene TRBV19 combines with J gene TRBJ1-2, with 7 nucleotides matching TRBD1. Germline V gene lookup returns CDR1 LNHDA and CDR2 SQIVND (reference sequence). After removal of 7 bases from V and 6 bases from J, the junction contained 5 bases not matched to a gene. The CDR3 consists of 12 residues. This CDR3 is CASTRDRDGYTF. For the CDR3, the DNA is TGTGCCAGTACCAGGGACAGAGATGGCTACACCTTC.

In its sample, this clone was seen a few times. The chain couples TRBV5-4 to TRBJ2-2, with D possibly matching TRBD2 (6 bases). The CDR3 is 16 amino acids. V lost 2 bases and J lost 2, with 13 bases in between. Germline lookup yields CDR1 SGHNT and CDR2 YYREEE (reference sequence). CDR3 coding DNA: TGTGCCAGCAGCTTTTGGTCGGGGGTCAACACCGGGGAGCTGTTTTTT. Protein: CASSFWSGVNTGELFF.

Only a few counts were recorded for this clone. The rearrangement joins TRBV11-2 to TRBJ1-5; tentatively, D is TRBD1 (6 bases). The CDR3 extends over 15 amino acids. V was pared by 5 bases and J by 0 bases, with 11 bases between. Germline-derived CDR1 and CDR2 are SGHAT and FQNNGV. The CDR3 DNA reads TGTGCCAGCAGCCGCGGACAGAATAGCAATCAGCCCCAGCATTTT. Translation gives CASSRGQNSNQPQHF.

This chain joins TRBV19 and TRBJ2-5, with D hard to call. The CDR3 loop spans 11 amino acids. V dropped 3 bases and J dropped 7 bases, with 6 bases sitting between them. The V gene's germline CDR1 is LNHDA and CDR2 SQIVND (reference sequence). CDR3 nucleotide sequence: TGTGCCAGTAGTATCGGTGGGACCCAGTACTTC. Amino acid sequence: CASSIGGTQYF.